A selection of T cell receptor beta chains follows, all from one sample in a study of beta chain features in type 1 diabetes. Measured with immunoSEQ multiplex PCR; TCRdb has only the in-frame clones, and not every one. Of around 280,000 clones detected, roughly 15% appear once; the ten largest clones hold roughly 0.015%. Sequencing used naive CD4+ T cells from blood. The receptors were gathered from a man aged 18 to 29 with type 1 diabetes. CDR3s include the opening cysteine and the closing phenylalanine or tryptophan. The order of the fields is CDR3 DNA, CDR3 protein, V gene, D gene, clone size, J gene. The D gene is left open where the match is weak. Where a row states a size, it is once, few, many or the class of an expanded clone; other rows omit it.

DNA: TGTGCCAGCAGCCAAGACGGGGGGGGAGGTGAAGCTTTCTTT
CDR3: CASSQDGGGGEAFF
V: TRBV7-9
D: -
size: few
J: TRBJ1-1

DNA: TGTGCCAGCAGTCAAAGGACTAGCGGGTTCACCTTCATCAATGAGCAGTTCTTC
CDR3: CASSQRTSGFTFINEQFF
V: TRBV5-5
D: TRBD2
size: -
J: TRBJ2-1

DNA: TGTGCCAGCAGGCGAGGGACTAGCGGGAGTACAGATACGCAGTATTTT
CDR3: CASRRGTSGSTDTQYF
V: TRBV7-2
D: TRBD2
size: -
J: TRBJ2-3

DNA: TGTGCCAGCAGCTCCAAAGCGACAGGCGGCACTGAAGCTTTCTTT
CDR3: CASSSKATGGTEAFF
V: TRBV5-4
D: -
size: few
J: TRBJ1-1

DNA: TGTGCCAGCAGTGAAGGACAGGGGTACAATGAGCAGTTCTTC
CDR3: CASSEGQGYNEQFF
V: TRBV2
D: TRBD1
size: few
J: TRBJ2-1

DNA: TGCAGTGCTGGCTCCCCGTACGAGCAGTACTTC
CDR3: CSAGSPYEQYF
V: TRBV20-1
D: -
size: -
J: TRBJ2-7

DNA: TGTGCCAGCAGCTCTCTGCATGGAGCCTTAGCGCTCGAGCAGTACTTC
CDR3: CASSSLHGALALEQYF
V: TRBV7-9
D: -
size: -
J: TRBJ2-7

DNA: TGTGCCAGCAGCTACAAGCGGGGACTCAATGAAAAACTGTTTTTT
CDR3: CASSYKRGLNEKLFF
V: TRBV7-8
D: -
size: few
J: TRBJ1-4

DNA: TGTGCCAGCAGACCTCGGTTAGCGGTCTACGAGCAGTACTTC
CDR3: CASRPRLAVYEQYF
V: TRBV16
D: -
size: -
J: TRBJ2-7

DNA: TGTGCCATCAGGCTAGCGGGAGTAGATACGCAGTATTTT
CDR3: CAIRLAGVDTQYF
V: TRBV10-3
D: TRBD2
size: few
J: TRBJ2-3

DNA: TGTGCCTGGAGTGGGGACAGGGGTCTCTACGAGCAGTACTTC
CDR3: CAWSGDRGLYEQYF
V: TRBV30
D: TRBD1
size: -
J: TRBJ2-7

DNA: TGTGCCAGCAGCGTAGCGGGTAACACCGGGGAGCTGTTTTTT
CDR3: CASSVAGNTGELFF
V: TRBV9
D: -
size: -
J: TRBJ2-2

DNA: TGTGCCTGGGGCAGATCTGGACAGAGTACCTACAATGAGCAGTTCTTC
CDR3: CAWGRSGQSTYNEQFF
V: TRBV30
D: -
size: few
J: TRBJ2-1

DNA: TGTGCCAGCAGCCAAGGGAGGGAACAGCCCCAGCATTTT
CDR3: CASSQGREQPQHF
V: TRBV4-2
D: -
size: few
J: TRBJ1-5

DNA: TGTGCCAGCAGCCCGGGGGGGCATGAGCAGTTCTTC
CDR3: CASSPGGHEQFF
V: TRBV7-9
D: TRBD2
size: few
J: TRBJ2-1

DNA: TGTGCCAGCTCCGGGACTTATACAGATACGCAGTATTTT
CDR3: CASSGTYTDTQYF
V: TRBV18
D: -
size: few
J: TRBJ2-3

DNA: TGTGCCAGCAGTCCATTCTCCCGGACAGGGGCCAGTTCCTACGAGCAGTACTTC
CDR3: CASSPFSRTGASSYEQYF
V: TRBV27
D: TRBD1
size: few
J: TRBJ2-7

DNA: TGTGCCAGCAGCTTGACTCGAAAAGAGTATGGCTACACCTTC
CDR3: CASSLTRKEYGYTF
V: TRBV5-6
D: -
size: -
J: TRBJ1-2

DNA: TGTGCCAGCAGCTCACCGGGACTAGCGGGGAGTTGGTCCTACGAGCAGTACTTC
CDR3: CASSSPGLAGSWSYEQYF
V: TRBV9
D: TRBD2
size: few
J: TRBJ2-7

DNA: TGTGCCAGCAGCTTAGCAGGGCTACCCTCCTACGAGCAGTACTTC
CDR3: CASSLAGLPSYEQYF
V: TRBV11-2
D: -
size: few
J: TRBJ2-7

DNA: TGTGCCAGCAGTGAAGGTGGTCGGGGTGGGTTCTTC
CDR3: CASSEGGRGGFF
V: TRBV2
D: -
size: -
J: TRBJ2-1

DNA: TGCAGCGCGCGGTCGGGACAGGGCGCAACAGATACGCAGTATTTT
CDR3: CSARSGQGATDTQYF
V: TRBV29-1
D: TRBD1
size: few
J: TRBJ2-3

DNA: TGCAGCGTTGACGTACTAGCGGGAGCGAGTGAGCAGTTCTTC
CDR3: CSVDVLAGASEQFF
V: TRBV29-1
D: TRBD2
size: few
J: TRBJ2-1

DNA: TGTGCCAGCAGTCGAAAACGGGACAGCTCCTACGAGCAGTACTTC
CDR3: CASSRKRDSSYEQYF
V: TRBV6-5
D: TRBD1
size: -
J: TRBJ2-7

DNA: TGCGCCAGCAGCCAAGAAACGGGGGGCTACAATGAGCAGTTCTTC
CDR3: CASSQETGGYNEQFF
V: TRBV4-3
D: TRBD2
size: -
J: TRBJ2-1

DNA: TGTGCCTGGAGTGGTAGCGGGGGCACCGGGGAGCTGTTTTTT
CDR3: CAWSGSGGTGELFF
V: TRBV30
D: TRBD2
size: few
J: TRBJ2-2

DNA: TGCAGTGCCTTAGCGGGGGGAGAGCAGTACTTC
CDR3: CSALAGGEQYF
V: TRBV20-1
D: TRBD2
size: few
J: TRBJ2-7

DNA: TGCGCCTCCACCCAGGCGGGTCGCAGCACAGATACGCAGTATTTT
CDR3: CASTQAGRSTDTQYF
V: TRBV4-1
D: -
size: few
J: TRBJ2-3

DNA: TGTGCCAGCAGTGGCTCAGGGGGGCCGGCCTATGGCTACACCTTC
CDR3: CASSGSGGPAYGYTF
V: TRBV25-1
D: TRBD1
size: -
J: TRBJ1-2

DNA: TGCGCCAGCAGCGAGGACAGGGCGGGCTCTGGGGCCAACGTCCTGACTTTC
CDR3: CASSEDRAGSGANVLTF
V: TRBV5-1
D: TRBD1
size: few
J: TRBJ2-6

DNA: TGTGCCAGCAGTTTACACGGCAGGGTGGCGCTTGGCTACACCTTC
CDR3: CASSLHGRVALGYTF
V: TRBV27
D: -
size: -
J: TRBJ1-2

DNA: TGTGCCAGTAGCGTCCGGGGAACCTACGAGCAGTACTTC
CDR3: CASSVRGTYEQYF
V: TRBV19
D: -
size: few
J: TRBJ2-7

DNA: TGCGCCAGCAGGGCCGGGACTAGCCCGAGAAATACGCAGTATTTT
CDR3: CASRAGTSPRNTQYF
V: TRBV5-1
D: TRBD2
size: -
J: TRBJ2-3

DNA: TGTGCCAGCCGAGGGGGGGCTTATGAAAAACTGTTTTTT
CDR3: CASRGGAYEKLFF
V: TRBV28
D: -
size: -
J: TRBJ1-4

DNA: TGTGCCAGCAGCTTCGCCCTGGGACAGACCTACGAGCAGTACTTC
CDR3: CASSFALGQTYEQYF
V: TRBV7-2
D: TRBD1
size: -
J: TRBJ2-7

DNA: TGTGCCAGCAGCGTAGCGGTAGGCCCGAGGTTAATCTTC
CDR3: CASSVAVGPRLIF
V: TRBV9
D: -
size: few
J: TRBJ2-1

DNA: TGTGCCTGGAGTGAGGGGCCTGCGCCCATGTACGAGCAGTACTTC
CDR3: CAWSEGPAPMYEQYF
V: TRBV30
D: -
size: few
J: TRBJ2-7